The 29 T cell receptor beta chains presented below share a single source sample, sequenced in a study of CD8+CD57+ T cells in acquired aplastic anemia. Genomic DNA constituted the template upon which TCR beta VDJ and CDR3 profiling was performed. TCRdb fed the reads into MiXCR, producing one record per CDR3 protein. Seen here are 200,000 to 250,000 distinct CDR3 sequences, 30% to 35% observed once, and the top ten hold approximately 1.2%. The specimen was sorted CD4+, CD8+, or CD8+CD57+ T cells (not recorded which) from PBMCs. These receptors originate from a human donor in good health, serving as a control.

The chain links TRBV20-1 to TRBJ2-1; D might be TRBD2 (6 bases). Trimming pared 6 bases from V and 10 bases from J, leaving 13 bases between. CDR3 length equals 11 residues. Germline V gene data show CDR1 as DFQATT and CDR2 as SNEGSKA (reference sequence). The CDR3 sequence: CSAYGGTEQFF. The CDR3 DNA follows: TGCAGTGCCTATGGGGGGACCGAGCAGTTCTTC.

This CDR3 is CASSPLGNTQYF. In DNA form, the CDR3 reads TGTGCCAGCAGCCCCCTAGGTAATACGCAGTATTTT. V usage is TRBV5-6 and J usage is TRBJ2-3; D gene unclear. The CDR3 runs 12 residues. The V end was cut by 4 bases, the J end by 7 bases, with 10 bases between. CDR1 and CDR2 (germline): SGHDT, YYEEEE.

CDR3 nucleotide sequence: TGTGCCAGCCGCTCCAGGGCTAACTATGGCTACACCTTC. As protein: CASRSRANYGYTF. V usage is TRBV5-6 and J usage is TRBJ1-2, with D perhaps matching TRBD1 (5 bases). Germline V gene data show CDR1 as SGHDT and CDR2 as YYEEEE. The CDR3 is 13 amino acids. Trimming pared 7 bases from V and 0 bases from J, leaving 10 bases between.

As to this clonotype: One end of the junction varies from germline; a read error may be responsible. The chain links TRBV5-1 to TRBJ1-1; D gene uncertain. The CDR3 loop spans 16 amino acids. Germline loops: CDR1 SGHRS, CDR2 YFSETQ. The CDR3 DNA is TGCGCCAGCAGTTTGGAGGGCCCGCGAGGGTACACTGAAGCTTTCTTT. Its protein product is CASSLEGPRGYTEAFF.

This clonotype was observed many times. This chain joins TRBV7-2 and TRBJ2-1, with TRBD2 matching 7 bases. The length of the CDR3 is 14 residues. The V segment lost 5 bases and the J segment 6 bases; nucleotides outside the gene matches: 7. Germline V gene sequence: CDR1 SGHTA, CDR2 FQGNSA. Here the CDR3 reads CASSPGLGSNEQFF. The CDR3 DNA reads TGTGCCAGCAGCCCCGGACTAGGCAGCAATGAGCAGTTCTTC.

This clonotype appeared many times. The chain uses TRBV20-1 and TRBJ2-7; 7 positions agree with TRBD1. The germline CDR1 and CDR2 sequences are DFQATT and SNEGSKA (reference sequence). J was trimmed by 5 bases and V by 5 bases; bases with no gene match: 3. CDR3 length equals 11 residues. CDR3 DNA: TGCAGTGCTGTACAGGGGAACGAGCAGTACTTC. It specifies CSAVQGNEQYF.

The gene calls are TRBV25-1 and TRBJ2-5; D is perhaps TRBD2 (6 bases). The CDR3 is 15 amino acids. Germline loops: CDR1 MGHDK, CDR2 SYGVNS. V was shortened by 2 bases and J by 4 bases, with 14 bases between the two germline ends. This chain's CDR3 is CASSEDWGGTETQYF. The CDR3, as DNA: TGTGCCAGCAGTGAAGACTGGGGCGGGACAGAGACCCAGTACTTC.

The chain uses TRBV25-1 and TRBJ2-1, with 10 positions matching TRBD2. V lost 4 bases to trimming and J lost 4 bases; unmatched junction nucleotides: 4. Germline V gives CDR1 MGHDK, CDR2 SYGVNS. The CDR3 has 15 residues. The CDR3 DNA reads TGTGCCAGCAGTGGAGCTAGCGGGAGATACAATGAGCAGTTCTTC. Translation: CASSGASGRYNEQFF.

This clonotype was observed a few times. The chain uses TRBV10-3 and TRBJ2-3; D is ambiguous. This CDR3 region has 12 residues. Per the germline V gene, CDR1 is ENHRY and CDR2 is SYGVKD. Trimming removed 10 bases at V and 3 bases at J, with 11 bases between. In DNA, the CDR3 is TGTGCCACAAGGGTTGGGACAGATACGCAGTATTTT. It is translated as CATRVGTDTQYF.

The chain uses TRBV19 and TRBJ2-3, with 10 nucleotides matching TRBD2. Per germline, CDR1 LNHDA and CDR2 SQIVND (reference sequence). The CDR3 covers 15 residues. Trimming removed 2 bases from V and 4 bases from J; junction bases left unmatched: 3. In DNA, the CDR3 is TGTGCCAGTAGTATACTAGCGGGGGTACCAGATACGCAGTATTTT. Protein product: CASSILAGVPDTQYF.

The genes are TRBV7-2 and TRBJ2-5; maybe TRBD1 (5 bases). Deletions cut 1 base from V and 4 bases from J, with 22 bases between. CDR3 size: 18 residues. Germline loops: CDR1 SGHTA, CDR2 FQGNSA. In nucleotides, the CDR3 is TGTGCCAGCAGCTTAGTGCTCGCCAGGGCCAACGGCGGAGAGACCCAGTACTTC. Translating it yields CASSLVLARANGGETQYF.

Many counts were recorded for this clonotype. The gene calls are TRBV20-1 and TRBJ1-2; D remains ambiguous. The CDR3 extends over 12 amino acids. The germline V and J ends were trimmed by 7 bases and 3 bases, with 12 bases remaining between them. Germline loops: CDR1 DFQATT, CDR2 SNEGSKA (reference sequence). The CDR3 loop is CSVEGYYYGYTF. The CDR3 DNA is TGCAGTGTTGAGGGTTACTACTATGGCTACACCTTC.

A remark on this clonotype: This may stem from a read error, because a much larger clone lies one nucleotide away. The chain employs TRBV5-6 and TRBJ1-6; D is possibly TRBD1 (6 bases). Germline CDR1 and CDR2: SGHDT and YYEEEE. The CDR3 consists of 16 residues. CDR3 protein: CVSSIDRIIYNSPLHF. The CDR3 coding sequence is TGTGTCAGCAGCATCGACAGGATTATCTATAATTCACCCCTCCACTTT. The complete variable domain, with remaining parts taken from reference TRBV5-6 and TRBJ1-6, reads DAGVTQSPTHLIKTRGQQVTLRCSPKSGHDTVSWYQQALGQGPQFIFQYYEEEERQRGNFPDRFSGHQFPNYSSELNVNALLLGDSALYLCVSSIDRIIYNSPLHFGNGTRLTVT.

This clonotype was seen many times. This rearrangement joins TRBV15 to TRBJ1-3; D possibly corresponds to TRBD1 (6 bases). This CDR3 contains 16 residues. V shed 1 base and J shed 0 bases, with 10 bases lying between them. Germline values: CDR1 LNHNV, CDR2 YYDKDF (reference sequence). CDR3 coding DNA: TGTGCCACCAGCAGAGGAGGACAGTTCTCTGGAAACACCATATATTTT. Protein: CATSRGGQFSGNTIYF.

For this clonotype: One end of the junction is discordant with germline, which a read error may explain. The V call is TRBV4-1, the J call TRBJ2-7; D unclear. Germline assignment: CDR1 MGHRA and CDR2 YSYEKL. This CDR3 spans 16 amino acids. CDR3 region: CASSQVDIVVFGEQYF. CDR3 nucleotides: TGCGCCAGCAGTCAAGTCGACATAGTCGTTTTCGGCGAGCAGTACTTC.

This clonotype was detected only a few times. Possible read error: a much larger clone is one base away. The genes are TRBV11-2 and TRBJ1-6, with D possibly matching TRBD1 (5 bases). V dropped 8 bases and J dropped 0 bases, with 20 bases sitting between them. Germline V lookup: CDR1 SGHAT, CDR2 FQNNGV. This CDR3 is built from 18 residues. The CDR3 nucleotides are TGTGCCAGCGGCCGGCTGGAGGGGCTGAGCTCCTATAATTCACCCCTCCACTTT. It translates to CASGRLEGLSSYNSPLHF.

This clonotype was counted a few times. The chain's CDR3 is CASSPIQGNSYTF. The DNA for the CDR3 is TGTGCCAGCTCACCGATACAGGGAAATAGCTACACCTTC. The chain links TRBV18 to TRBJ1-2; D perhaps matches TRBD1 (6 bases). Germline V gene sequence: CDR1 KGHSH, CDR2 LQKENI. This CDR3 region has 13 residues. Trimming cost V 3 bases and J 9 bases, with 14 bases left between them.

The gene calls are TRBV5-1 and TRBJ1-1; D not certain. The CDR3 loop spans 16 amino acids. In germline, CDR1 is SGHRS, CDR2 YFSETQ. The V end lost 3 bases, the J end lost 4 bases, and 19 bases lay between the germline ends. The CDR3 DNA is TGCGCCAGCAGCTCCTCGGTTCTGGGGATGGGCACTGAAGCTTTCTTT. Protein: CASSSSVLGMGTEAFF.

This chain uses TRBV4-2 with TRBJ2-3, with 12 bases fitting TRBD2. V was pared by 7 bases and J by 3 bases, with 14 bases of the junction left unmatched. The length of the CDR3 is 18 residues. The V gene's germline CDR1 is LGHNA and CDR2 YNFKEQ. The CDR3, as DNA: TGTGCCAGCACCGATCTTCGACTAGCGGGAGTGGGAACAGATACGCAGTATTTT. Its translation is CASTDLRLAGVGTDTQYF.

The J gene is TRBJ2-3, the V gene TRBV20-1; 10 bases are a match to TRBD2. Germline V lookup: CDR1 DFQATT, CDR2 SNEGSKA (reference sequence). J gave up 0 bases and V 5 bases, and 8 bases lay outside the gene matches. The length of the CDR3 is 16 residues. The CDR3 loop reads CSALSPGLASTDTQYF. The CDR3 nucleotides read TGCAGTGCTCTAAGCCCGGGACTAGCGAGCACAGATACGCAGTATTTT.

This clonotype was counted only a few times. The rearrangement uses TRBV19 and TRBJ1-1; D not certain. This CDR3 spans 13 amino acids. The V gene's germline CDR1 is LNHDA and CDR2 SQIVND (reference sequence). Trimming shortened V by 8 bases and J by 4 bases, and 14 bases separated the two germline ends. CDR3 nucleotide sequence: TGTGCCAGTCACCGGGCCTCTCCCACTGAAGCTTTCTTT. This translates into CASHRASPTEAFF.

This clonotype was picked up one time. This chain links TRBV7-3 with TRBJ2-3, with a tentative D call TRBD2 (6 bases). V shed 5 bases and J shed 1 base, with 10 bases lying between them. This CDR3 is built from 14 residues. CDR1 and CDR2 (germline): SGHTA, FQGTGA. This chain's CDR3 is CASSAGGGTDTQYF. CDR3 DNA: TGTGCCAGCAGCGCCGGCGGGGGCACAGATACGCAGTATTTT.

There are a few counts of this clonotype. This may arise from a read error, as a much more abundant clone is one base away. The chain couples TRBV2 to TRBJ2-7; D uncertain. Trimming pared 5 bases from V and 6 bases from J, leaving 14 bases between. The length of the CDR3 is 13 residues. Per the germline V gene, CDR1 is SNHLY and CDR2 is FYNNEI. The CDR3 spells CASSLVPDCEQYF. For the CDR3, the DNA is TGTGCCAGCAGTCTCGTCCCCGACTGCGAGCAGTACTTC. The entire variable domain, with the rest obtained from reference TRBV2 and TRBJ2-7, is as follows: EPEVTQTPSHQVTQMGQEVILRCVPISNHLYFYWYRQILGQKVEFLVSFYNNEISEKSEIFDDQFSVERPDGSNFTLKIRSTKLEDSAMYFCASSLVPDCEQYFGPGTRLTVT.

This clonotype has more than one count but fewer than ten. The V and J genes are TRBV30 and TRBJ2-7, with TRBD1 as a possible D gene (6 bases). Germline CDR1 GTSNPN, CDR2 SVGIG (reference sequence). V was shortened by 0 bases and J by 2 bases, with 8 bases between the two germline ends. This CDR3 comprises 13 residues. In DNA form, the CDR3 reads TGTGCCTGGAGTGTGGACAGAACCTACGAGCAGTACTTC. Its protein product is CAWSVDRTYEQYF.

The chain carries TRBV2 and TRBJ1-5; 7 bases fit TRBD1. Near its end, the DNA agrees better with TRBJ2-3, so the J call may be wrong. This CDR3 contains 14 residues. CDR1 is SNHLY and CDR2 is FYNNEI in the germline V gene. This CDR3 is CASSQRQGTQPQYF. The DNA of the CDR3 is TGTGCCAGTAGTCAAAGACAGGGAACTCAGCCCCAGTATTTT.

This clonotype was picked up a small number of times. V usage is TRBV7-3 and J usage is TRBJ2-7; 7 nucleotides match TRBD2. This CDR3 is built from 19 residues. V was clipped by 1 base and J by 0 bases; unmatched bases: 15. The V gene's germline CDR1 is SGHTA and CDR2 FQGTGA. CDR3 bases: TGTGCCAGCAGCTTAAGGTCTAGCGGACATTCTATGGGCTCCTACGAGCAGTACTTC. Amino acid sequence: CASSLRSSGHSMGSYEQYF.

The chain is built from TRBV12-3 or TRBV12-4 and TRBJ1-5; possible D gene TRBD1, 6 bases. V lost 6 bases, J lost 0 bases, and 12 bases lay in between. This CDR3 is built from 15 residues. CDR3 sequence reads: CASRQGIYSNQPQHF. CDR3 nucleotides: TGTGCCAGCAGACAGGGAATCTATAGCAATCAGCCCCAGCATTTT.

This clonotype has ten or more counts. The gene calls are TRBV12-3 or TRBV12-4 and TRBJ1-1; D unclear. The CDR3 covers 11 residues. V lost 5 bases, J lost 5 bases, and 6 bases lay in between. CDR3 region: CASSRETEAFF. DNA of the CDR3: TGTGCCAGCAGTCGGGAGACTGAAGCTTTCTTT.

The chain combines TRBV5-4 with TRBJ1-1; possible D gene TRBD1, 5 bases. This CDR3 spans 15 amino acids. CDR1 and CDR2 from the germline V gene are SGHNT and YYREEE (reference sequence). Between the trimmed V and J ends, which lost 6 bases and 2 bases, there was a span of 17 bases. CDR3 in amino acids: CASNEIGGGNTEAFF. The CDR3 DNA reads as TGTGCCAGCAACGAAATCGGGGGTGGCAACACTGAAGCTTTCTTT.